The 11 T cell receptor beta chains in this list originate from one sample, sequenced in a study of cytomegalovirus exposure and HLA in healthy donors (dated 2017 in TCRdb). The library was made by the immunoSEQ multiplex PCR assay. For the multiplex PCR, a mixture combining 60 forward primers for TCR Vbeta segments and 13 reverse primers for TCR Jbeta segments was used. TCRdb took this table from immuneACCESS and kept in-frame rearrangements with V and J called. Such tables lack part of the clones; where checked against another copy, unresolved V genes explain under half of the gap, and the rest is unexplained. The sample has around 180,000 clones on record, roughly 77% of them singletons. The ten largest clones take up around 1.4% of the sample. The sequenced material came from PBMCs. All receptors come from a woman aged 50 to 60 in good health and CMV-seronegative.

This chain links TRBV28 with TRBJ1-1; 8 bases are a match to TRBD1. Trimming took 6 bases from V and 5 from J; bases not matched to a gene: 11. Looked up from germline, CDR1 is MDHEN and CDR2 is SYDVKM. The CDR3 has 15 amino acids. DNA of the CDR3: TGTGCCAGCAGCCCCCGGGGGACAGGAGGAACTGAAGCTTTCTTT. Translated, it gives CASSPRGTGGTEAFF. Looking up the rest from reference TRBV28 and TRBJ1-1 gives the full variable domain: DVKVTQSSRYLVKRTGEKVFLECVQDMDHENMFWYRQDPGLGLRLIYFSYDVKMKEKGDIPEGYSVSREKKERFSLILESASTNQTSMYLCASSPRGTGGTEAFFGQGTRLTVV.

The chain carries TRBV6-1 and TRBJ1-4; tentative D call: TRBD1 (6 bases). The CDR3 extends over 14 amino acids. Germline-derived CDR1 and CDR2 are MNHNS and SASEGT. Trimming left V 1 base short and J 6 bases short, with 9 bases between. CDR3 in DNA: TGTGCCAGCAGTGAAGACAGGGCGTATGAAAAACTGTTTTTT. Protein: CASSEDRAYEKLFF.

A few counts support this clone. The chain recombines TRBV6-1 with TRBJ1-3; 7 bases are a match to TRBD1. Per germline, CDR1 MNHNS and CDR2 SASEGT. J lost 2 bases, V lost 2 bases, and 3 bases had no gene match. This CDR3 comprises 15 residues. DNA of the CDR3: TGTGCCAGCAGTGAACAAGGGACAGCTGGAAACACCATATATTTT. Its protein product is CASSEQGTAGNTIYF.

V is TRBV27 and J is TRBJ2-7; 7 nucleotides line up with TRBD2. The CDR3 is 16 residues long. Per germline, CDR1 MNHEY and CDR2 SMNVEV (reference sequence). V lost 3 bases and J lost 7; bases outside the gene matches: 15. CDR3 nucleotides: TGTGCCAGCAGTTTTGCTCTAGCGGAAGTACCGGGGGAGCAGTACTTC. The encoded protein is CASSFALAEVPGEQYF.

This chain uses TRBV6-5 with TRBJ2-2, with 8 bases fitting TRBD1. Trimming cost V 4 bases and J 6 bases; bases outside gene matches: 7. Germline CDR1 and CDR2: MNHEY and SVGAGI. There are 15 residues in the CDR3. The CDR3 sequence is CASSFSDRAAGELFF. Written as DNA, the CDR3 is TGTGCCAGCAGTTTCTCGGACAGGGCCGCCGGGGAGCTGTTTTTT.

The J gene is TRBJ2-2, the V gene TRBV27, with 9 bases lining up with TRBD2. Germline lookup yields CDR1 MNHEY and CDR2 SMNVEV (reference sequence). The CDR3 length is 16 residues. J lost 3 bases, V lost 2 bases, and 4 bases had no gene match. The DNA for the CDR3 is TGTGCCAGCAGTTTAAAGGCGGGAGGGGACACCGGGGAGCTGTTTTTT. Translated, it gives CASSLKAGGDTGELFF.

This clone was detected only a few times. The chain uses TRBV6-5 and TRBJ1-3; D perhaps matches TRBD1 (5 bases). Germline assignment: CDR1 MNHEY and CDR2 SVGAGI. The CDR3 spans 13 residues. V lost 10 bases and J lost 2, with 12 bases in between. CDR3 in amino acids: CATGRGPGNTIYF. CDR3 bases: TGTGCCACAGGGAGGGGTCCTGGAAACACCATATATTTT.

This rearrangement joins TRBV27 to TRBJ2-1; D might be TRBD2 (6 bases). Germline CDR1 MNHEY, CDR2 SMNVEV (reference sequence). The V gene lost 2 bases and the J gene lost 0 bases, with 8 bases spanning the gap. This CDR3 has 15 amino acids. Here the CDR3 reads CASSLAGSSYNEQFF. The CDR3, as DNA: TGTGCCAGCAGTTTAGCGGGAAGCTCCTACAATGAGCAGTTCTTC.

V is TRBV19 and J is TRBJ2-7; D unresolved. The germline V gene has CDR1 LNHDA and CDR2 SQIVND (reference sequence). Deletions cut 2 bases from V and 4 bases from J, with 9 bases between. This CDR3 has 13 residues. The CDR3 bases are TGTGCCAGTAGTATAACGACAAGTTACGAGCAGTACTTC. Residues: CASSITTSYEQYF.

In its sample, this clone was seen once. The chain joins TRBV7-2 to TRBJ2-5, with TRBD2 as a possible D gene (6 bases). Germline CDR1 is SGHTA and CDR2 is FQGNSA. V dropped 4 bases and J dropped 3 bases, with 18 bases sitting between them. This CDR3 is 16 amino acids long. In DNA, the CDR3 is TGTGCCAGCAGCTCGCTGGGGGGAGGAATTAAAGAGACCCAGTACTTC. Residues: CASSSLGGGIKETQYF.

V is TRBV9 and J is TRBJ2-2; a possible D gene is TRBD1 (6 bases). V was cut by 6 bases and J by 0 bases, with 9 bases left in between. Germline loops: CDR1 SGDLS, CDR2 YYNGEE. This CDR3 contains 14 residues. The DNA for the CDR3 is TGTGCCAGCAATAAGGGGGCGAACACCGGGGAGCTGTTTTTT. Residues: CASNKGANTGELFF.